This TCR beta chain was identified in a study of OX40 agonist ivuxolimab in advanced cancers. A remark on this clone: Its target is unknown.

Study-level results: The mean number of expanded clones was higher in CD8+ T cells than in CD4+. In the 0.1 to 3.0 mg/kg range, CD4+ and CD8+ blood T cells had expanded clonally by week 6. In the expanded peripheral T cells, antigen specificity was never determined.

Libraries were prepared by immunoSEQ multiplex PCR; TCRdb keeps only in-frame clonotypes and omits some of them. The sample has around 10,000 clones, just over 75% seen once. Germline CDR1 and CDR2: SNHLY and FYNNEI. The V gene end was trimmed by 6 bases and the J gene end by 0 bases; junction bases not matched to a gene: 1. The CDR3 spans 13 residues. The source was CD4+ or CD8+ T cells sorted from blood, collected in a trial of the OX40 agonist ivuxolimab. This TCR came from an adult with an advanced solid tumor such as melanoma, head and neck, liver or kidney cancer. The chain links TRBV2 to TRBJ1-2; 7 positions match TRBD1. CDR3 in DNA: TGTGCCAGCAGGCAGGGGGCTAACTATGGCTACACCTTC. It encodes CASRQGANYGYTF.